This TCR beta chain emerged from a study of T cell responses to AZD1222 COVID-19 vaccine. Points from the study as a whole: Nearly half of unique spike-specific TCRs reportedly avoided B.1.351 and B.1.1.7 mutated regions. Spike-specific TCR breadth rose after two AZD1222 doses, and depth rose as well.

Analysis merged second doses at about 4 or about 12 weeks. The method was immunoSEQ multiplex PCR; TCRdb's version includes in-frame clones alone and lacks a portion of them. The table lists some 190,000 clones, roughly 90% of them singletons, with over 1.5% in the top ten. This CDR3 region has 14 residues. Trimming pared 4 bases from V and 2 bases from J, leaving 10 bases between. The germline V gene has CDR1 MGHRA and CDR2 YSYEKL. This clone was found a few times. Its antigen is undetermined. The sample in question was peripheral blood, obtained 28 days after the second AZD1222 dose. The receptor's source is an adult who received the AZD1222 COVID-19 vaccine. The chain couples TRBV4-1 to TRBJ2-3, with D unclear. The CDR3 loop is CASSRPIHTDTQYF. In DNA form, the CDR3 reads TGCGCCAGCAGCCGCCCAATCCACACAGATACGCAGTATTTT.